Given below is one T cell receptor (beta chain) in context. Sequencing was performed with immunoSEQ multiplex PCR; in TCRdb, only in-frame clones are kept and a portion is missing. The sample records 6,500 to 8,500 clones, about 95% being singletons. This sample stems from a study of T cells in tumors and immune-related adverse events. The CDR3 totals 17 residues. CDR1 and CDR2 from the germline V gene are MNHEY and SMNVEV (reference sequence). The ends lost 0 bases at V and 1 base at J; junction bases unmatched: 1. The sample in question was lymph node tissue, obtained from a patient treated with anti-PD-1 therapy. J is TRBJ2-5 and V is TRBV27; 14 positions agree with TRBD2. The clonotype originates from a female donor with metastatic renal cell carcinoma. The CDR3 DNA follows: TGTGCCAGCAGTTTATCGGGACTAGCGGGGGCCCAAGAGACCCAGTACTTC. Translated: CASSLSGLAGAQETQYF.